The 5 T cell receptor beta chains below were found in one sample sequenced in a study of T cells expressing NK-cell markers. With the 5' RACE reads reprocessed, TCRdb shows one record per CDR3 protein and no DNA. The sample totals some 140,000 distinct CDR3 sequences. What was sequenced was blood T cells: a sorted CD56 or NKG2C T cell subset, CD4+ or CD8+ T cells, or bulk PBMC T cells (not recorded which). These TCRs come from a woman in her forties or fifties in good health.

V usage is TRBV10-3 and J usage is TRBJ2-7; the TRBD1 assignment by TCRdb is unverifiable without DNA. The CDR3 sequence is 15 residues long. Germline CDR1 ENHRY, CDR2 SYGVKD. The CDR3 reads CAISESGQGAYEQYF.

This chain uses TRBV18 with TRBJ2-3; the TCRdb D gene call, TRBD1, has no DNA to confirm it. In germline, CDR1 is KGHSH, CDR2 LQKENI. The CDR3 is 16 residues long. The CDR3 here is CASSPSDRGGTDTQYF.

The V and J genes are TRBV2 and TRBJ2-3; TCRdb picks TRBD2, but there is no DNA to check that call. The CDR3 consists of 16 residues. Germline V lookup: CDR1 SNHLY, CDR2 FYNNEI. The CDR3 here is CASSRTGSGLTDTQYF.

The chain links TRBV5-6 to TRBJ2-7; TCRdb returns TRBD1, unconfirmable since there is no DNA. The CDR3 consists of 14 residues. The germline CDR1 and CDR2 sequences are SGHDT and YYEEEE. CDR3 loop: CASSAVDRAYEQYF.

V is TRBV4-1 and J is TRBJ2-2; the D call from TCRdb, TRBD1, cannot be confirmed without DNA. In germline, CDR1 is MGHRA, CDR2 YSYEKL. This CDR3 contains 14 residues. The CDR3: CASSLERADGELFF.